The 21 T cell receptor beta chains in this list originate from one sample, sequenced in a study of T cell clonotyping in hematopoietic cell transplantation. TCRdb keeps only in-frame clones here, not all; method: immunoSEQ multiplex PCR. The table records about 6,700 clones, around 37% of them present only once. The sequencing here drew on peripheral blood mononuclear cells, taken 30 days after allogeneic stem cell transplant. Receptors originate from a female patient in her 60s who had an allogeneic stem cell transplant, so the T cells may come from the graft donor. Some clones in this sample may be carry-over from other donors' samples.

The chain uses TRBV30 and TRBJ1-5; D gene ambiguous. V was trimmed by 0 bases and J by 6 bases, leaving 12 bases between them. CDR1 is GTSNPN, CDR2 SVGIG, per germline (reference sequence). The CDR3 loop spans 14 amino acids. CDR3 in amino acids: CAWSVGGGSQPQHF. The CDR3 DNA follows: TGTGCCTGGAGTGTAGGAGGTGGTAGTCAGCCCCAGCATTTT.

This clone was seen more than once but under ten times. This chain links TRBV30 with TRBJ1-2; D ambiguous. There are 14 residues in the CDR3. V was clipped by 2 bases and J by 3 bases, with 13 bases between them. Germline V CDR1 and CDR2: GTSNPN, SVGIG (reference sequence). CDR3 in amino acids: CAWSSPPGDYGYTF. The DNA of the CDR3 is TGTGCCTGGAGTAGCCCGCCCGGGGACTATGGCTACACCTTC. Variable domain in full (rest from reference TRBV30 and TRBJ1-2): SQTIHQWPATLVQPVGSPLSLECTVEGTSNPNLYWYRQAAGRGLQLLFYSVGIGQISSEVPQNLSASRPQDRQFILSSKKLLLSDSGFYLCAWSSPPGDYGYTFGSGTRLTVV.

The chain combines TRBV30 with TRBJ1-1; D may be TRBD1 (5 bases). The CDR3 covers 14 residues. Germline CDR1 reads GTSNPN; CDR2 reads SVGIG (reference sequence). Deletions cut 2 bases from V and 5 bases from J, with 15 bases between. The CDR3 DNA reads TGTGCCTGGAGTTCCCCGGGGGTTAGAACTGAAGCTTTCTTT. This encodes CAWSSPGVRTEAFF.

The chain joins TRBV30 to TRBJ1-6; D remains ambiguous. V lost 4 bases to trimming and J lost 7 bases, with 14 bases between them. Per germline, CDR1 GTSNPN and CDR2 SVGIG (reference sequence). The CDR3 is 14 residues long. The CDR3 bases are TGTGCCTGGACCTTGAACCTGGGGAATTCACCCCTCCACTTT. Protein sequence: CAWTLNLGNSPLHF.

This clone was seen a few times. The rearrangement uses TRBV30 and TRBJ2-5, with unresolved D. The CDR3 loop spans 13 amino acids. Germline CDR1 and CDR2: GTSNPN and SVGIG (reference sequence). V was cut by 3 bases and J by 1 base, with 9 bases left in between. CDR3 region: CAWSPRVQETQYF. The DNA of the CDR3 is TGTGCCTGGAGCCCGAGAGTCCAAGAGACCCAGTACTTC. Full variable domain (rest looked up from reference TRBV30 and TRBJ2-5): SQTIHQWPATLVQPVGSPLSLECTVEGTSNPNLYWYRQAAGRGLQLLFYSVGIGQISSEVPQNLSASRPQDRQFILSSKKLLLSDSGFYLCAWSPRVQETQYFGPGTRLLVL.

V and J are TRBV30 and TRBJ2-7; 9 bases map to TRBD1. The V and J ends lost 5 bases and 3 bases, in that order; junction bases with no gene match: 2. Germline CDR1 reads GTSNPN; CDR2 reads SVGIG (reference sequence). CDR3 length: 12 amino acids. CDR3 bases: TGTGCCTGGGCGGGACAGGGCTACGAGCAGTACTTC. Amino acids: CAWAGQGYEQYF.

DNA for the CDR3: TGCGCCAGCAGCCAAGTCCAGGGAGCCGGGGAGCTGTTTTTT. As protein: CASSQVQGAGELFF. This chain links TRBV4-3 with TRBJ2-2; D could derive from TRBD1 or TRBD2 (5 bases each). Trimming pared 1 base from V and 6 bases from J, leaving 9 bases between. Germline CDR1 is LGHNA and CDR2 is YSLEER. This CDR3 is built from 14 residues.

The chain employs TRBV30 and TRBJ1-4; D is unresolved. This CDR3 region has 13 residues. V lost 1 base to trimming and J lost 5 bases, with 8 bases between them. CDR1 is GTSNPN, CDR2 SVGIG, per germline (reference sequence). The DNA for the CDR3 is TGTGCCTGGAGTGCAGACGTGAATGAAAAACTGTTTTTT. Protein sequence: CAWSADVNEKLFF.

This clone was observed a few times. CDR3 coding DNA: TGTGCCAGCAGCTTAGGCCTAGCCTACGAGCAGTACTTC. Its translation is CASSLGLAYEQYF. This chain links TRBV7-8 with TRBJ2-7; D ambiguous. Germline V gene lookup returns CDR1 SGHVS and CDR2 FQNEAQ. Between the trimmed V and J ends, which lost 1 base and 2 bases, there was a span of 6 bases. The CDR3 runs 13 residues.

This rearrangement joins TRBV28 to TRBJ1-2; 7 bases are shared with TRBD1. Germline CDR1 reads MDHEN; CDR2 reads SYDVKM. This CDR3 is 14 amino acids long. J was trimmed by 4 bases and V by 3 bases; bases with no gene match: 5. CDR3 amino acids: CASSLLTGSYGYTF. The CDR3 bases are TGTGCCAGCAGTTTGCTGACAGGGTCCTATGGCTACACCTTC.

The chain employs TRBV30 and TRBJ2-7; TRBD1 matches at 10 bases. The V segment lost 5 bases and the J segment 1 base; nucleotides outside the gene matches: 2. Germline V gene data show CDR1 as GTSNPN and CDR2 as SVGIG (reference sequence). This CDR3 has 13 amino acids. The CDR3 sequence: CAWDRGPSYEQYF. CDR3 nucleotides: TGTGCCTGGGACAGGGGGCCATCCTACGAGCAGTACTTC.

The chain links TRBV30 to TRBJ1-3, with D hard to call. V lost 4 bases to trimming and J lost 1 base, with 5 bases between them. CDR1 and CDR2 (germline): GTSNPN, SVGIG (reference sequence). CDR3 length equals 12 residues. The CDR3 DNA reads as TGTGCCTGGACAGGTTCTGGAAACACCATATATTTT. Amino acid sequence: CAWTGSGNTIYF.

The chain recombines TRBV6-5 with TRBJ2-5, with 14 nucleotides matching TRBD2. The CDR3 is 14 residues long. Trimming cost V 7 bases and J 4 bases; bases outside gene matches: 2. Germline V gene sequence: CDR1 MNHEY, CDR2 SVGAGI. The CDR3 loop reads CASIGLAGGETQYF. In DNA form, the CDR3 reads TGTGCCAGCATCGGACTAGCGGGGGGAGAGACCCAGTACTTC.

The chain joins TRBV4-2 to TRBJ2-1, with D maybe TRBD2 (6 bases). Germline-derived CDR1 and CDR2 are LGHNA and YNFKEQ. V dropped 4 bases and J dropped 7 bases, with 17 bases sitting between them. The CDR3 is made up of 15 amino acids. CDR3 protein: CASSRPEGQLNEQFF. Here the CDR3 DNA reads TGTGCCAGCAGCCGCCCGGAGGGGCAGCTTAATGAGCAGTTCTTC.

The chain has TRBV9 and TRBJ2-7; 9 bases agree with TRBD1. CDR1 is SGDLS, CDR2 YYNGEE, per germline. V dropped 4 bases and J dropped 3; count of bases not matched to a gene: 2. CDR3 length: 13 amino acids. This CDR3 reads CASSLTGGYEQYF. In DNA, the CDR3 is TGTGCCAGCAGCCTGACAGGGGGCTACGAGCAGTACTTC.

The genes are TRBV25-1 and TRBJ1-6; D not resolved. Trimming took 0 bases from V and 5 from J, leaving 8 bases between them. Germline assignment: CDR1 MGHDK and CDR2 SYGVNS. The CDR3 consists of 15 residues. The CDR3 bases are TGTGCCAGCAGTGAATATACGGGCGATAATTCACCCCTCCACTTT. It specifies CASSEYTGDNSPLHF. The full variable domain, with the rest looked up from reference TRBV25-1 and TRBJ1-6, is EADIYQTPRYLVIGTGKKITLECSQTMGHDKMYWYQQDPGMELHLIHYSYGVNSTEKGDLSSESTVSRIRTEHFPLTLESARPSHTSQYLCASSEYTGDNSPLHFGNGTRLTVT.

V is TRBV25-1 and J is TRBJ2-1; TRBD1 matches 9 bases. J gave up 10 bases and V 4 bases, and 11 bases lay outside the gene matches. This CDR3 has 15 amino acids. Germline loops: CDR1 MGHDK, CDR2 SYGVNS. The CDR3 region has the DNA TGTGCCAGCAGTGCCCGACAGGGGGTCTTTTGGGAGCAGTTCTTC. Its translation is CASSARQGVFWEQFF.

The gene calls are TRBV30 and TRBJ1-3; TRBD1 agrees at 7 bases. From germline, CDR1 is GTSNPN and CDR2 SVGIG (reference sequence). V was clipped by 8 bases and J by 0 bases; unmatched bases: 4. The CDR3 length is 13 residues. CDR3 nucleotides: TGTGCCGGGGACAGAGGCTCTGGAAACACCATATATTTT. This translates into CAGDRGSGNTIYF. Complete variable domain (other parts from reference TRBV30 and TRBJ1-3): SQTIHQWPATLVQPVGSPLSLECTVEGTSNPNLYWYRQAAGRGLQLLFYSVGIGQISSEVPQNLSASRPQDRQFILSSKKLLLSDSGFYLCAGDRGSGNTIYFGEGSWLTVV.

This chain uses TRBV5-6 with TRBJ2-5; D may be TRBD1 (6 bases). TRBJ2-7 explains the end of the DNA better; the J call may be wrong. The CDR3 has 13 residues. CDR1 and CDR2 (germline): SGHDT, YYEEEE. CDR3 DNA: TGTGCCAGCAGCGTGGACAGTCGCTACGAGCAGTACTTC. Residues: CASSVDSRYEQYF.

The V call is TRBV28, the J call TRBJ2-7, with D perhaps matching TRBD2 (6 bases). The CDR3 consists of 12 residues. Germline values: CDR1 MDHEN, CDR2 SYDVKM. V dropped 4 bases and J dropped 3 bases, with 7 bases sitting between them. CDR3: CASSSGDYEQYF. DNA for the CDR3: TGTGCCAGCAGTTCGGGAGACTACGAGCAGTACTTC.

This sequence joins TRBV4-2 and TRBJ1-2; possibly TRBD1 for D (6 bases). The V gene lost 5 bases and the J gene lost 6 bases, with 13 bases spanning the gap. This CDR3 has 13 residues. Germline CDR1 LGHNA, CDR2 YNFKEQ. In DNA form, the CDR3 reads TGTGCCAGCAGCGAAACAGGGAAGAATGGCTACACCTTC. Its translation: CASSETGKNGYTF.